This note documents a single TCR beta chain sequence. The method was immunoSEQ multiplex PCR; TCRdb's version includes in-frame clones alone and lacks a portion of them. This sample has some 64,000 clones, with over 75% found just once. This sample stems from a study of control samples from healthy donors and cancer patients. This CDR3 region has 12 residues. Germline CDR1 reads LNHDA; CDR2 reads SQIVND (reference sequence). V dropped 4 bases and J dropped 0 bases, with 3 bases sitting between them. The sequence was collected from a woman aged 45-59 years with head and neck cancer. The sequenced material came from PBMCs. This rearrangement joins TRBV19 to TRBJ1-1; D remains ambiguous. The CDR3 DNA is TGTGCCAGTAGTAAGATGAACACTGAAGCTTTCTTT. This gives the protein CASSKMNTEAFF.